The present T cell receptor beta chain was sequenced within a study of T cells in Graves' hyperthyroidism and ophthalmopathy. Using RNA transcripts as the source, TCR beta CDR3 regions were amplified. In the first-round RT-PCR of the TCR CDR3, the HTBI primer set was used. TCRdb re-called the multiplex PCR reads through MiXCR, storing one row per CDR3 protein. The data contain about 200,000 distinct CDR3 sequences, about a sixth of them singletons. Germline CDR1 reads MNHEY; CDR2 reads SVGAGI. The ends were cut back, 2 bases at V and 0 bases at J, with 5 bases in the middle. The CDR3 sequence is 15 residues long.

The chain joins TRBV6-5 to TRBJ1-6; D not resolved. This sequence was found in a woman in her forties or fifties with Graves' hyperthyroidism. Source material: blood. The CDR3 protein is CASSYESSYNSPLHF. DNA for the CDR3: TGTGCCAGCAGTTACGAGAGCTCCTATAATTCACCCCTCCACTTT.